Included here is one T cell receptor (beta chain) sequence, with context. This clonotype was picked up a small number of times. What antigen it recognizes has not been identified. No much larger clonotype is one base removed from it; base qualities were not supplied. Reading the label with the study, this specimen's time point is: patch test 3, about 24 weeks after DPC sensitization. The intended sense of this specimen's treatment or condition label: therapeutic diphenylcyclopropenone sensitization with weekly scalp DPC. At every patch-test visit, the blood draw took place before the patch test was put on. Patients were eligible if aged 18 to 70, diagnosed with alopecia and judged suitable for DPC therapy, and pregnant patients were excluded. Unfractionated whole blood was collected in Tempus Blood RNA tubes, and total RNA was extracted from that blood. The sample is drawn from a study of human T cells and chemical hapten exposure (dated by TCRdb to the early 2020s). About the full investigation: For sensitization, 2% DPC in acetone was applied to a 2 cm by 2 cm area of upper inner arm skin. Libraries were pooled for sequencing, and per-sample TCR yields varied mainly because of small differences in library volumes within the pool. Weekly therapeutic DPC doses were additionally applied to the scalp of patients throughout the approximately 24-week study period. In alopecia patients, the study followed how the peripheral blood TCR repertoire changed in vivo over primary and secondary sensitization to diphenylcyclopropenone (DPC), a hapten. Blood for TCR sequencing was provided by twenty-nine alopecia patients at one to four time points (pre-sensitization, 2, 6 and 24 weeks). The patient cohort, mostly female, included alopecia areata with under or over 50% scalp involvement, alopecia totalis and alopecia universalis. Blood samples were taken from patients before sensitization (week 0) and then at 2, 6 and about 24 weeks after DPC sensitization. Patch testing on the upper back used Finn chambers containing 0.01% DPC, with scoring done after 6 days according to International Contact Dermatitis Research Group standards. Overall study outcomes, separate from this receptor: Compared with pre-sensitization or healthy control sets, expanded TCRs formed significantly more large CDR3 similarity clusters, which is consistent with antigen-driven responses. Because every patient had alopecia, a presumed autoimmune disease, the patients' immune response might differ from that of healthy individuals. No change with DPC sensitization was found in the number of TCRs above 1 in 1000 frequency, and no evidence of global repertoire structure alterations was found. Repeated subsampling changed both the strength of the expansion versus patch-test correlation and the threshold at which the correlation became significant. A positive correlation was found between the number of PT1 expanded TCRs and patch test score, with significance reached at thresholds 8, 16 and 32 but not 4.

The library was generated by RACE. Instrument on record: NextSeq 500. During library preparation, unique molecular identifiers were attached to individual cDNA molecules so that TCRs could be counted quantitatively and reproducibly. For every blood RNA sample, sequencing covered both the TCR alpha and TCR beta chains. The study's processing was this. Samples had a median of around 92,000 TCRs, with a range from roughly 23,224 to 750,000. The Decombinator software suite was used to annotate V, J and CDR3 in the TCR reads. Every sample was subsampled to the same number of TCRs (28,000) for the PS versus PT1 abundance plots. TCRs were defined as expanded if absent before sensitization and observed at least eight times at the 2-week time point. TCRdb handled the public reads itself, with Q25 trimming in fastp and clone calling in MiXCR, and kept productive beta chains. Every distinct CDR3 protein forms one entry, paired with its most common genes and DNA. The V and J calls come from TCRdb's annotation, not from the publication. The sample contains tens of thousands of distinct CDR3 sequences, about a tenth of them found a single time. The ten top clones hold more than 3% of the sample.

The clonotype originates from a woman aged 45-65 years with alopecia areata. Some clones in this sample may be carry-over from other donors' samples. The sequenced sample was whole blood, obtained in connection with sensitization to the hapten diphenylcyclopropenone (DPC).

The DNA is as follows: TGTGCCAGCAGCCAAAAGGGAGGCACTGAAGCTTTCTTT. Its protein is CASSQKGGTEAFF. The chain couples TRBV3-1 to TRBJ1-1; the D segment cannot be called with confidence. The V end loses 2 bases and the J end loses 4 bases, and a stretch of 8 bases separates them. The CDR1 and CDR2 encoded by the germline V gene (reference sequence) are LGHDT and YNNKEL. Its CDR3 holds 13 amino acids, cysteine through phenylalanine. The kept DNA is CDR3 alone, 39 bases in frame from the first base.